This T cell receptor beta chain was profiled in a study of response to subunit inactivated influenza vaccine. Study-level results: Authors suggested each seasonal flu vaccination may recruit only limited numbers of new T cells.

V lost 6 bases to trimming and J lost 0 bases, with 9 bases between them. The CDR3 length is 14 residues. There are many counts of this clonotype. Its antigen is undetermined. TCRdb analysed the RT-PCR reads with MiXCR anew, one entry per CDR3 protein. Of around 530,000 distinct CDR3 sequences in the sample, about an eighth were seen once. This receptor was obtained from a man between 50 and 59 years old who received an inactivated influenza vaccine. The chain links TRBV12-3 or TRBV12-4 to TRBJ2-1; D remains ambiguous. Sequenced here: PBMCs from blood, sampled on the day of vaccination. The CDR3 region is CASSPLSSYNEQFF. For the CDR3, the DNA is TGTGCCAGCAGCCCGCTGAGCTCCTACAATGAGCAGTTCTTC.